The rows below give T cell receptor beta chains drawn from one sample of a study of Graves' ophthalmopathy and Graves' hyperthyroidism. A single record per CDR3 protein comes from TCRdb applying MiXCR to the multiplex PCR reads. Of 450,000 to 600,000 distinct CDR3 sequences listed, under 45% are singletons. Material for sequencing was peripheral blood or thyroid tissue (not recorded which). These receptors were collected from an adult man with Graves' hyperthyroidism. CDR3s include the opening cysteine and the closing phenylalanine or tryptophan. A D gene is named only where the DNA matches it firmly. Clone size appears in some rows only: once, few, many, or a class for an expanded clone.

D gene	V gene	clone size	J gene	CDR3 protein	CDR3 DNA
TRBD1	TRBV12-3/TRBV12-4	-	TRBJ2-2	CASSGPSGGGGTGELFF	TGTGCCAGCAGTGGACCATCAGGGGGCGGCGGCACCGGGGAGCTGTTTTTT
-	TRBV7-2	many	TRBJ1-4	CASSLTGGSNEKLFF	TGTGCCAGCAGCTTAACGGGGGGATCTAATGAAAAACTGTTTTTT
TRBD2	TRBV12-3/TRBV12-4	few	TRBJ2-5	CASSGAGTGGYGETQYF	TGTGCCAGCAGCGGTGCCGGGACGGGGGGTTATGGAGAGACCCAGTACTTC
-	TRBV7-3	few	TRBJ2-5	CASSLRRVGETQYF	TGTGCCAGCAGCTTGAGGAGGGTTGGAGAGACCCAGTACTTC
-	TRBV18	few	TRBJ1-1	CASSPRTVTEAFF	TGTGCCAGCTCACCCCGGACAGTCACTGAAGCTTTCTTT
-	TRBV10-3	few	TRBJ1-3	CAGGGFGNTIYF	TGTGCCGGCGGGGGCTTTGGAAACACCATATATTTT
TRBD1	TRBV20-1	-	TRBJ1-6	CSARDLSTTGTADSPLHF	TGCAGTGCTAGAGATCTCTCCACCACTGGGACAGCAGATTCACCCCTCCACTTT
-	TRBV27	many	TRBJ1-2	CASSRLGGAVYGYTF	TGTGCCAGCAGTAGGTTGGGGGGCGCCGTCTATGGCTACACCTTC
-	TRBV2	-	TRBJ2-7	CASSAGRVAPGEQYF	TGTGCCAGCAGTGCAGGCAGGGTGGCCCCCGGGGAGCAGTACTTC
TRBD1	TRBV10-3	-	TRBJ1-1	CASEPGQVRGNTEASF	TGTGCCAGCGAGCCGGGACAGGTTAGAGGAAACACTGAAGCTTCCTTT
TRBD2	TRBV7-6	-	TRBJ2-7	CASSLAGQTRTSGEVGNEQYF	TGTGCCAGCAGCTTAGCGGGACAGACAAGGACTAGCGGAGAGGTGGGCAATGAGCAGTACTTC
TRBD2	TRBV12-3/TRBV12-4	-	TRBJ2-5	CASSALGLAAKWYF	TGTGCCAGCAGCGCCCTGGGACTAGCGGCCAAGTGGTACTTC
-	TRBV5-1	-	TRBJ1-4	CASSEKRGANEKLFF	TGCGCCAGCAGCGAGAAGAGAGGGGCGAATGAAAAACTGTTTTTT
TRBD1	TRBV9	few	TRBJ1-4	CASSEDGQGRIATNEKLFF	TGTGCCAGCAGCGAAGACGGACAGGGGCGCATTGCAACTAATGAAAAACTGTTTTTT
-	TRBV2	-	TRBJ2-1	CASSEEVYSNEQFF	TGTGCCAGCAGTGAAGAGGTTTACTCAAATGAGCAGTTCTTC
TRBD2	TRBV29-1	-	TRBJ2-5	CSGRLAGGSDEETQYF	TGCAGCGGCAGACTAGCGGGCGGGAGTGATGAAGAGACCCAGTACTTC
-	TRBV12-3/TRBV12-4	-	TRBJ1-6	CASSPTPWGRNSPLHF	TGTGCCAGCAGTCCTACCCCGTGGGGGAGAAATTCACCCCTCCACTTT
TRBD1	TRBV27	many	TRBJ1-2	CASSLGTAGGYTF	TGTGCCAGCAGTCTTGGGACAGCTGGCGGCTACACCTTC
-	TRBV2	once	TRBJ2-1	CASRPQVGGSYNEQFF	TGTGCCAGCAGGCCCCAGGTAGGGGGTTCCTACAATGAGCAGTTCTTC
-	TRBV5-1	many	TRBJ2-5	CASSLRDPRRETQYF	TGCGCCAGCAGCTTGAGGGACCCCCGGCGGGAGACCCAGTACTTC
-	TRBV7-9	many	TRBJ2-6	CASSLVAGSGANVLTF	TGTGCCAGCAGCTTAGTGGCGGGCTCAGGGGCCAACGTCCTGACTTTC
TRBD1	TRBV15	-	TRBJ2-7	CATSRVGTGDTGEQYF	TGTGCCACCAGCAGAGTAGGGACAGGGGACACCGGGGAGCAGTACTTC
-	TRBV7-3	many	TRBJ1-2	CASSSTPGLNYGYTF	TGTGCCAGCAGCTCCACTCCGGGGCTTAACTATGGCTACACCTTC
TRBD1	TRBV19	-	TRBJ1-1	CASIMAGTGAYTEAFF	TGTGCCAGTATAATGGCGGGGACAGGGGCTTACACTGAAGCTTTCTTT
TRBD2	TRBV7-2	-	TRBJ2-3	CASSLAPETSGSTDTQYF	TGTGCCAGCAGCTTAGCTCCCGAGACTAGCGGAAGCACAGATACGCAGTATTTT
TRBD1	TRBV29-1	many	TRBJ2-7	CSVEVRGLYEQYF	TGCAGCGTTGAAGTCAGGGGGCTCTACGAGCAGTACTTC
TRBD1	TRBV20-1	-	TRBJ1-2	CSARAQGAGYGYTF	TGCAGTGCTAGGGCTCAGGGGGCTGGCTATGGCTACACCTTC
-	TRBV19	-	TRBJ2-5	CASSISSQETQYF	TGTGCCAGTAGTATATCTAGCCAAGAGACCCAGTACTTC
-	TRBV5-8	many	TRBJ1-6	CASSAWGGAKSSPLHF	TGTGCCAGCAGTGCATGGGGGGGCGCGAAGTCTTCACCCCTCCACTTT
TRBD1	TRBV6-6	many	TRBJ1-2	CASTDRVYGYTF	TGTGCCAGCACCGACAGGGTATATGGCTACACCTTC
TRBD2	TRBV19	-	TRBJ2-5	CASSIVLDTSGQETQYF	TGTGCCAGTAGTATCGTGCTGGACACTAGCGGTCAAGAGACCCAGTACTTC
-	TRBV29-1	many	TRBJ1-1	CSVDSGAGRTEAFF	TGCAGCGTTGACTCCGGGGCAGGGCGCACTGAAGCTTTCTTT
TRBD1	TRBV7-8	many	TRBJ2-7	CASSLGDRGTYEQYF	TGTGCCAGCAGCTTAGGGGACAGGGGGACCTACGAGCAGTACTTC
-	TRBV12-3/TRBV12-4	many	TRBJ1-1	CASSLSLQNTEAFF	TGTGCCAGCAGTTTAAGCCTCCAGAACACTGAAGCTTTCTTT
TRBD2	TRBV30	-	TRBJ2-5	CAWSVLAGVETQYF	TGTGCCTGGAGTGTACTAGCGGGAGTAGAGACCCAGTACTTC
TRBD1	TRBV7-2	few	TRBJ2-3	CASSLGQGELDTQYF	TGTGCCAGCAGCTTGGGACAGGGGGAATTAGATACGCAGTATTTT
-	TRBV7-9	-	TRBJ2-1	CASSLGMGAEQFF	TGTGCCAGCAGCTTAGGAATGGGAGCTGAGCAGTTCTTC
TRBD2	TRBV29-1	-	TRBJ2-1	CSVAPAGSSYNEQFF	TGCAGCGTTGCACCAGCGGGGAGCTCCTACAATGAGCAGTTCTTC
-	TRBV12-3/TRBV12-4	many	TRBJ1-6	CASSFSRVNSPLHF	TGTGCCAGCAGTTTCTCCAGGGTGAATTCACCCCTCCACTTT
TRBD2	TRBV29-1	-	TRBJ2-3	CSIGLAGGMADTQYF	TGCAGCATAGGACTAGCGGGAGGGATGGCAGATACGCAGTATTTT
-	TRBV19	-	TRBJ2-3	CASSMRPTQLTDTQYF	TGTGCCAGTAGTATGAGGCCGACTCAACTCACAGATACGCAGTATTTT
-	TRBV24-1	many	TRBJ1-6	CATSDTSREGTPLHF	TGTGCCACCAGTGATACTAGCAGGGAAGGGACACCCCTCCACTTT
TRBD1	TRBV6-5	many	TRBJ1-2	CASSYSGQGYGYTF	TGTGCCAGCAGTTACTCCGGACAGGGTTACGGCTACACCTTC
-	TRBV7-9	-	TRBJ1-1	CASSHDRFEAFF	TGTGCCAGCAGCCACGACAGGTTTGAAGCTTTCTTT
TRBD1	TRBV12-3/TRBV12-4	-	TRBJ1-1	CASHRGIAFF	TGTGCCAGCCACAGGGGAATAGCTTTCTTT
-	TRBV2	many	TRBJ2-7	CASSDYYEQYF	TGTGCCAGCAGTGACTACTACGAGCAGTACTTC
-	TRBV7-2	many	TRBJ2-2	CASSPQGKLTGELFF	TGTGCCAGCAGCCCCCAGGGGAAGCTCACCGGGGAGCTGTTTTTT
-	TRBV7-2	-	TRBJ1-6	CASTPAGPNNSPLHF	TGTGCCAGTACCCCTGCCGGACCCAATAATTCACCCCTCCACTTT
-	TRBV7-3	-	TRBJ2-3	CASSLRGYDTQYF	TGTGCCAGCAGCCTGCGGGGATACGATACGCAGTATTTT